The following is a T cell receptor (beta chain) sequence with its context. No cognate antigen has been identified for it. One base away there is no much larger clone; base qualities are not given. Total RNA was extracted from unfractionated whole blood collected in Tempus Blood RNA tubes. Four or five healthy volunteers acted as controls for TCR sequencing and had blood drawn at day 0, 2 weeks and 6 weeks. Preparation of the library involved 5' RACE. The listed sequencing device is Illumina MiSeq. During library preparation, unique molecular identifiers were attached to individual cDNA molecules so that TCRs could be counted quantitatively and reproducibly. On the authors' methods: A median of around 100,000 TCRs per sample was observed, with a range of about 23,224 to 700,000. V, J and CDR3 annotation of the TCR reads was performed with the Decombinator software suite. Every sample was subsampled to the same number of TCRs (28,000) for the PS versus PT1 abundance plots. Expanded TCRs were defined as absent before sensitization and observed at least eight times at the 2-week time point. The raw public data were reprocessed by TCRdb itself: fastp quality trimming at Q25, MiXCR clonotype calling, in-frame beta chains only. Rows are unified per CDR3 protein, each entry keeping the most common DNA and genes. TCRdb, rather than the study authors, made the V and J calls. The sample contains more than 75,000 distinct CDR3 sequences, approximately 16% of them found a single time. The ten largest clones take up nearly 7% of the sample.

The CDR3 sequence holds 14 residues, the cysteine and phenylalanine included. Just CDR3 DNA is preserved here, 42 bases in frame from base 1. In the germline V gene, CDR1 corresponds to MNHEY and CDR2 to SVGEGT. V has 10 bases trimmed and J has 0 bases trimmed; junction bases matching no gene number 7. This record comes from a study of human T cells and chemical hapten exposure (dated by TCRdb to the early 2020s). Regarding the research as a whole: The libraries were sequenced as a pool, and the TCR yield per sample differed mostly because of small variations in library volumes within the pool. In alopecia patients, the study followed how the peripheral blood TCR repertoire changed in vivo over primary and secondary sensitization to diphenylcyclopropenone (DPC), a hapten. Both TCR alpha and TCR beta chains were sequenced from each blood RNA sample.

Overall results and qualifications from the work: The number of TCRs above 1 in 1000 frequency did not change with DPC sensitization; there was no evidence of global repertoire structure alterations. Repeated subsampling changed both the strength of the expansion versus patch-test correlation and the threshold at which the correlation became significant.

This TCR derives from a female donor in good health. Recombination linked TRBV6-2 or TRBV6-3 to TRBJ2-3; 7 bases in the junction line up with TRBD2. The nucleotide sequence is TGTGCCACCCTCCCGGGGGGAAGCACAGATACGCAGTATTTT. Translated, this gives CATLPGGSTDTQYF.